This is a list of T cell receptor beta chains from one sample in a study of blood T cell repertoires in COVID-19. Some clones are missing from TCRdb's copy, which holds only in-frame ones; the method was immunoSEQ multiplex PCR. The data show about 150,000 clones, over 80% seen once. Specimen: peripheral blood. These receptors all come from a woman aged 50 to 65 with acute or convalescent COVID-19. Each CDR3 is given with its conserved first and last residue. A D gene is named only where the DNA matches it firmly. Expanded clones get a size class; other rows say once, few or many, or leave the size out.

clone size	D gene	V gene	J gene	CDR3 DNA	CDR3 protein
-	-	TRBV5-4	TRBJ2-5	TGTGCCAGCAGCTTGCAGAGGGAGACCCAGTACTTC	CASSLQRETQYF
-	TRBD2	TRBV3-1/TRBV3-2	TRBJ2-7	TGTGCCAGCAGCCCCGGGACTAGCGTTTACTACGAGCAGTACTTC	CASSPGTSVYYEQYF
-	TRBD2	TRBV7-6	TRBJ2-3	TGTGCCAGCAGCTTAGGGGCTGTGTTAGCGGGAGGGCCAGATACGCAGTATTTT	CASSLGAVLAGGPDTQYF
once	TRBD2	TRBV15	TRBJ2-7	TGTGCCACCAGCAGAGCCCCCGGGGGGGGATACGAGCAGTACTTC	CATSRAPGGGYEQYF
-	TRBD1	TRBV24-1	TRBJ1-2	TGTGCCACCAGTGATCCCGGGACAGGGGGCGGTTCTGGCTACACCTTC	CATSDPGTGGGSGYTF
-	TRBD2	TRBV6-5	TRBJ2-5	TGTGCCAGCAGGGGGGGGACCGGGGAGACCCAGTACTTC	CASRGGTGETQYF
-	-	TRBV3-1/TRBV3-2	TRBJ2-7	TGTGCCAGCAGCCAGTCTAACGAGCAGTACTTC	CASSQSNEQYF
-	-	TRBV30	TRBJ1-5	TGTGCCTGGAGTGTAGGGACACGGATCGGGCCCCAGCATTTT	CAWSVGTRIGPQHF
-	TRBD2	TRBV10-3	TRBJ2-1	TGTGCCATCAGTGAGGTACTAGCGGGGGACAATGAGCAGTTCTTC	CAISEVLAGDNEQFF
-	-	TRBV9	TRBJ2-2	TGTGCCAGCAGGAGGTGGGGAGGAAACACCGGGGAGCTGTTTTTT	CASRRWGGNTGELFF
-	-	TRBV25-1	TRBJ2-3	TGTGCCAGCAGTGAAGTGCGGGGTAGCACAGATACGCAGTATTTT	CASSEVRGSTDTQYF
-	-	TRBV19	TRBJ1-2	TGTGCCAGTAGTATAGTACTTTGGGGGCGAAGTGGCTACACCTTC	CASSIVLWGRSGYTF
-	TRBD1	TRBV11-2	TRBJ2-7	TGTGCCAGCAGCCCGGGACAGGGGGGTTACGAGCAGTACTTC	CASSPGQGGYEQYF
-	TRBD2	TRBV6-6	TRBJ2-3	TGTGCCAGCAGTATCGCTCAGCGGGGGGGCCAAGATACGCAGTATTTT	CASSIAQRGGQDTQYF
-	TRBD2	TRBV5-1	TRBJ2-7	TGCGCCAGCAGCGCCTGGACTAGCGGGAGAACCTACGAGCAGTACTTC	CASSAWTSGRTYEQYF
-	TRBD1	TRBV5-1	TRBJ1-2	TGCGCCAGCAGCTCAAAGGGACAGGGGATCGATGGCTACACCTTC	CASSSKGQGIDGYTF
once	TRBD2	TRBV4-2	TRBJ2-7	TGTGCCAGCAGCCAAACCGGGACTAGCGTCTCCTACGAGCAGTACTTC	CASSQTGTSVSYEQYF
-	-	TRBV9	TRBJ2-5	TGTGCCAGCAGCGTAGGGGCTAGCGACTACCAAGAGACCCAGTACTTC	CASSVGASDYQETQYF
-	-	TRBV24-1	TRBJ2-7	TGTGCCACCAGTGATCCCCTCTCCGGGGGAGGCTACGAGCAGTACTTC	CATSDPLSGGGYEQYF
-	TRBD1	TRBV5-4	TRBJ1-2	TGTGCCAGCAGAGACCAGGGGGCGAACTATGGCTACACCTTC	CASRDQGANYGYTF
-	TRBD1	TRBV2	TRBJ2-7	TGTGCCAGCAGGCAGGGACAGGGAAGTATCTACGAGCAGTACTTC	CASRQGQGSIYEQYF
-	-	TRBV10-3	TRBJ2-3	TGTGCCATCAACGGCGGGGACACAGATACGCAGTATTTT	CAINGGDTDTQYF
-	TRBD2	TRBV15	TRBJ2-1	TGTGCCACCAGCAGAGATTTTCCGAGCGGGATCCGGAATGAGCAGTTCTTC	CATSRDFPSGIRNEQFF
-	-	TRBV2	TRBJ1-6	TGTGCCAGCAGCCAAATGGGGCAGGGGTATAATTCACCCCTCCACTTT	CASSQMGQGYNSPLHF
few	-	TRBV21-1	TRBJ2-1	TGTGCCAGCAGCAAGAGGGGGACTAGCGCCGACAATGAGCAGTTCTTC	CASSKRGTSADNEQFF
-	TRBD1	TRBV2	TRBJ1-2	TGTGCCAGCAGGGGACAGGGGGGCTATGGCTACACCTTC	CASRGQGGYGYTF
-	TRBD1	TRBV5-6	TRBJ2-7	TGTGCCAGCAGCACCCACAGGGGCCACGAGCAGTACTTC	CASSTHRGHEQYF
-	TRBD1	TRBV7-9	TRBJ1-2	TGTGCCAGCAGCTCACAGGGGAACTATGGCTACACCTTC	CASSSQGNYGYTF
-	-	TRBV9	TRBJ2-7	TGTGCCAGCAGCGTGGCGGTGTCCTCCTACGAGCAGTACTTC	CASSVAVSSYEQYF